These T cell receptor beta chains were read from a single sample in a study of shared clonotypes between healthy human individuals. The repertoire was sequenced with immunoSEQ multiplex PCR; TCRdb's copy has only in-frame clones and lacks some. The repertoire includes approximately 2,300,000 clones, less than 95% of them detected once, and about 0.36% sits in the top ten. Source material: naive CD4+ T cells from PBMCs. Receptors originate from a man aged 18-30 years in good health. Some clones in this sample may be carry-over from other donors' samples. Both conserved end residues are part of each CDR3. A D gene is named only where the DNA matches it firmly. Size values are once, few and many counts, or a class for expanded clones, and some rows have none.

v_gene,abundance,d_gene,j_gene,CDR3nt,CDR3aa
TRBV11-2,NA,TRBD2,TRBJ2-7,TGTGCCAGCAGCCCGGGTGCGGGAGTGGGAGAGCAGTACTTC,CASSPGAGVGEQYF
TRBV5-1,NA,NA,TRBJ1-2,TGCGCCAGCAGCTCAGGGGTCCGGGACTATGGCTACACCTTC,CASSSGVRDYGYTF
TRBV5-1,NA,TRBD2,TRBJ2-1,TGCGCCAGCAGTTTGGGTTCTAGCGGGTTTTACAATGAGCAGTTCTTC,CASSLGSSGFYNEQFF
TRBV28,NA,TRBD2,TRBJ2-5,TGTGCCAGCACCCGAAGGAGGGCTAGCGGGAGGGAGACCCAGTACTTC,CASTRRRASGRETQYF
TRBV28,NA,NA,TRBJ1-3,TGTGCCAGCACCATTGCGGGCAGCAGCTCTGGAAACACCATATATTTT,CASTIAGSSSGNTIYF
TRBV30,NA,TRBD1,TRBJ2-7,TGTGCCTGGTCCCGGGACAGGGGCTACGAGCAGTACTTC,CAWSRDRGYEQYF
TRBV6-5,NA,TRBD1,TRBJ1-2,TGTGCCAGCAGACGACAGGGGGTGGGCTATGGCTACACCTTC,CASRRQGVGYGYTF
TRBV18,NA,NA,TRBJ1-2,TGTGCCAGCTCACCACCGGGGCGGAACTATGGCTACACCTTC,CASSPPGRNYGYTF
TRBV18,few,NA,TRBJ1-5,TGTGCCAGCTCACCACAGGACGGTCAGCCCCAGCATTTT,CASSPQDGQPQHF
TRBV28,NA,NA,TRBJ1-3,TGTGCCAGCAGTCCGGCGGGGGGCTCGACGGGGAACACCATATATTTT,CASSPAGGSTGNTIYF
TRBV5-4,NA,TRBD1,TRBJ2-6,TGTGCCAGCAGCCCACAGGGGGCTGGGGCCAACGTCCTGACTTTC,CASSPQGAGANVLTF
TRBV7-2,NA,NA,TRBJ1-2,TGTGCCAGCAGTAGTGGGGTCGTACAGGGAAACGGCTACACCTTC,CASSSGVVQGNGYTF
TRBV7-6,NA,TRBD2,TRBJ2-2,TGTGCCAGCAGCTTGGGTACTAGCGGGAGTGGCACCGGGGAGCTGTTTTTT,CASSLGTSGSGTGELFF
TRBV7-8,NA,NA,TRBJ1-1,TGTGCCAGCAGCTTCGACAAGCGCACTGAAGCTTTCTTT,CASSFDKRTEAFF
TRBV7-3,NA,NA,TRBJ2-1,TGTGCCAGCAGCCCAGGAGCGGGCCAGGCTCGACTCAATGAGCAGTTCTTC,CASSPGAGQARLNEQFF
TRBV25-1,once,NA,TRBJ2-3,TGTGCCAGCAAGGACTTGGGTGGCTACACAGATACGCAGTATTTT,CASKDLGGYTDTQYF
TRBV28,NA,TRBD1,TRBJ1-5,TGTGCCAGCAACCCCCGGGACAGATACAATCAGCCCCAGCATTTT,CASNPRDRYNQPQHF
TRBV7-8,NA,NA,TRBJ2-7,TGTGCCAGCAGCGCCGTCTACGAGCAGTACTTC,CASSAVYEQYF
TRBV28,NA,TRBD2,TRBJ2-1,TGTGCCAGCAGTTCCGGGACTAGGTGGGAAGATGAGCAGTTCTTC,CASSSGTRWEDEQFF
TRBV9,NA,TRBD2,TRBJ2-7,TGTGCCAGCAGCCCCTCAGGGACTAGCGGGAGGTACGAGCAGTACTTC,CASSPSGTSGRYEQYF
TRBV5-1,few,NA,TRBJ1-1,TGCGCCAGCAGCAACACAGCTGAAGCTTTCTTT,CASSNTAEAFF
TRBV27,NA,NA,TRBJ1-4,TGTGCCAGCAGTTTCGGCAGGGGTGAAAAACTGTTTTTT,CASSFGRGEKLFF
TRBV5-1,NA,NA,TRBJ2-5,TGCGCCAGCAGCTCGGGACTTACTGGAGCCCAGTACTTC,CASSSGLTGAQYF
TRBV2,once,NA,TRBJ2-7,TGTGCCAGCCTCTTGATGGGAGAGGGCGAGCAGTACTTC,CASLLMGEGEQYF
TRBV7-9,once,NA,TRBJ2-2,TGTGCCAGCAGTTTTGATGTCGGGGAGCTGTTTTTT,CASSFDVGELFF
TRBV11-3,NA,TRBD1,TRBJ2-7,TGTGCCAGCAGCTTTTCGACAGGGAACGAGCAGTACTTC,CASSFSTGNEQYF
TRBV18,NA,NA,TRBJ1-1,TGTGCCAGCTCACCAAGGGCGGACACTGAAGCTTTCTTT,CASSPRADTEAFF
TRBV5-1,NA,TRBD2,TRBJ2-5,TGCGCCAGCAGTTGGGGGCTAGCGGGAGGCCAAGAGACCCAGTACTTC,CASSWGLAGGQETQYF
TRBV5-1,NA,NA,TRBJ2-5,TGCGCCAGCAGCGCCTCCGGGACTTTGCAAGAGACCCAGTACTTC,CASSASGTLQETQYF
TRBV5-1,NA,NA,TRBJ2-2,TGCGCCAGCAGCCGGGACTCCCTAGGTGGCGGGGAGCTGTTTTTT,CASSRDSLGGGELFF
TRBV5-4,NA,TRBD1,TRBJ2-5,TGTGCCATCACGGACAGGGCCAAGGGAGAGACCCAGTACTTC,CAITDRAKGETQYF
TRBV6-1,NA,NA,TRBJ1-1,TGTGCCAGCAGTGAACCGTACAGGAGAAGGACTGAAGCTTTCTTT,CASSEPYRRRTEAFF
TRBV5-1,once,TRBD2,TRBJ2-5,TGCGCCAGCAGCGACGGAGCGGGAGGCGGCCAAGAGACCCAGTACTTC,CASSDGAGGGQETQYF
TRBV5-1,NA,NA,TRBJ1-2,TGCGCCAGCAGCCAACGGACCCTCGGGGGCTACACCTTC,CASSQRTLGGYTF
TRBV6-5,NA,NA,TRBJ2-1,TGTGCCAGCAGCCGGGGGAATGAGCAGTTCTTC,CASSRGNEQFF
TRBV5-1,NA,NA,TRBJ2-3,TGCGCCAGCAGCTTGAATCCCGACGCAGATACGCAGTATTTT,CASSLNPDADTQYF
TRBV15,NA,TRBD1,TRBJ2-4,TGTGCCACCAGCAGAGACGGACAGGGGGCCAAAAACATTCAGTACTTC,CATSRDGQGAKNIQYF
TRBV27,NA,TRBD2,TRBJ2-7,TGTGCCAGCAGTTTATCGGGGGCCGATGCGCGGGAGGGCCATCGGGAGCAGTACTTC,CASSLSGADAREGHREQYF
TRBV7-3,NA,TRBD2,TRBJ2-5,TGTGCCAGCAGCCCCACCGGGACTAGCGGAGAGACCCAGTACTTC,CASSPTGTSGETQYF
TRBV6-5,NA,TRBD2,TRBJ2-1,TGTGCCAGCAGTTCCCCGCTAGCGGATTTATACAATGAGCAGTTCTTC,CASSSPLADLYNEQFF
TRBV10-1,NA,TRBD2,TRBJ2-3,TGCGCCAGCAGTGAAACCCCCAGGGCTAGCGGGAGGGCCCAAGATACGCAGTATTTT,CASSETPRASGRAQDTQYF
TRBV5-1,NA,NA,TRBJ1-1,TGCGCCAGCAGCTTGGCGGGAGCCGGCACTGAAGCTTTCTTT,CASSLAGAGTEAFF
TRBV18,NA,NA,TRBJ2-5,TGTGCCAGCTCACCCCTTCTAAAGAGCCAAGAGACCCAGTACTTC,CASSPLLKSQETQYF
TRBV5-4,NA,NA,TRBJ2-7,TGTGCCAGCAGCTTGGAGTCGGGCGAGCAGTACTTC,CASSLESGEQYF
TRBV27,NA,NA,TRBJ2-3,TGTGCCAGCAGCCCCAGAGTTAGTTCTAGCACAGATACGCAGTATTTT,CASSPRVSSSTDTQYF
TRBV12-5,once,NA,TRBJ2-1,TGTGCTAGTGGTTTATCCGTCACGAGCTCCTACAATGAGCAGTTCTTC,CASGLSVTSSYNEQFF
TRBV30,once,TRBD2,TRBJ2-1,TGTGCCTTCTTAGCGGGAGGGCCTGATGAGCAGTTCTTC,CAFLAGGPDEQFF
TRBV19,NA,NA,TRBJ1-3,TGTGCCAGTAGTAACTGGTCGCCTGGAAACACCATATATTTT,CASSNWSPGNTIYF
TRBV6-1,NA,NA,TRBJ1-5,TGTGCCAGCAGTGAAATGAGCGGAGGGCTATACAATCAGCCCCAGCATTTT,CASSEMSGGLYNQPQHF
TRBV6-5,NA,NA,TRBJ1-1,TGTGCCAGCACTGCCGCGGGAAAGAGAATGAGGGCTTTCTTT,CASTAAGKRMRAFF
TRBV7-9,once,NA,TRBJ2-3,TGTGCCAGCAGCTTTGGGGGAAGGAGCACAGATACGCAGTATTTT,CASSFGGRSTDTQYF